This T cell receptor (beta chain) was retrieved from a study of control samples from healthy donors and cancer patients. V was pared by 2 bases and J by 5 bases, with 9 bases between. The germline CDR1 and CDR2 sequences are MNHEY and SVGEGT. This CDR3 has 13 residues. Here immunoSEQ multiplex PCR was the method, and the copy in TCRdb shows in-frame clones only, minus some. The sample records about 170,000 clones, just under 95% being singletons. The V call is TRBV6-2 or TRBV6-3, the J call TRBJ2-5; no definite D call. Source material: blood. This receptor was taken from a woman aged 60-75 years in good health. The CDR3 loop reads CASSYTFRETQYF. The CDR3 nucleotides are TGTGCCAGCAGTTACACCTTCAGGGAGACCCAGTACTTC.